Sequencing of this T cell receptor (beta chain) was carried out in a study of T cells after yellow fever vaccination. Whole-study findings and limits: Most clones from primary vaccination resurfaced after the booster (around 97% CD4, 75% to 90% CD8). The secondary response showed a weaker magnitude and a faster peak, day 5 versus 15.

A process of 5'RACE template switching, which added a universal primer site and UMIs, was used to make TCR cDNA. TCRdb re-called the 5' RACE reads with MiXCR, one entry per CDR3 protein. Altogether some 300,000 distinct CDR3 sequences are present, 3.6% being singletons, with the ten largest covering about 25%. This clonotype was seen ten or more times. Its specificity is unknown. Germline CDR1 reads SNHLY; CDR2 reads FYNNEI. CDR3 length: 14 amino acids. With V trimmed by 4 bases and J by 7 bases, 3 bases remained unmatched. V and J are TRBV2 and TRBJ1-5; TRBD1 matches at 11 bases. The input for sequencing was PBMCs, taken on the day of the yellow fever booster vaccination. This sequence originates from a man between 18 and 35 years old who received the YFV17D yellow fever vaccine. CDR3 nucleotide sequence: TGTGCCAGCAGTGGGACAGGGGGCTTGCAGCCCCAGCATTTT. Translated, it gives CASSGTGGLQPQHF.